What follows are 6 T cell receptor beta chains derived from one specimen sequenced in a study of CD8 T cells in Susac syndrome. Roughly 0.45 to 1 ug RNA was reverse transcribed with random hexamers. Each CDR3 protein gets one entry after TCRdb re-called the immunoSEQ multiplex PCR reads with MiXCR. Of about 110,000 distinct CDR3 sequences listed, less than 97% are singletons. Sequencing input: CD4+ T cells from PBMCs. All receptors derive from a human donor in good health.

The chain uses TRBV7-2 and TRBJ2-3; D remains ambiguous. CDR3 length: 14 residues. V was cut by 2 bases and J by 2 bases, with 8 bases left in between. Germline loops: CDR1 SGHTA, CDR2 FQGNSA. The CDR3 loop is CASSLRKTTDTQYF. In DNA, the CDR3 is TGTGCCAGCAGCTTACGAAAAACCACAGATACGCAGTATTTT. The complete variable domain, with remaining parts taken from reference TRBV7-2 and TRBJ2-3, reads GAGVSQSPSNKVTEKGKDVELRCDPISGHTALYWYRQSLGQGLEFLIYFQGNSAPDKSGLPSDRFSAERTGGSVSTLTIQRTQQEDSAVYLCASSLRKTTDTQYFGPGTRLTVL.

This clonotype was counted once. The chain uses TRBV3-1 and TRBJ1-5, with D uncertain. V was pared by 1 base and J by 6 bases, with 7 bases between. Germline V gene data show CDR1 as LGHDT and CDR2 as YNNKEL (reference sequence). The CDR3 totals 13 residues. In nucleotides, the CDR3 is TGTGCCAGCAGCCAAGCGACTCGTCAGCCCCAGCATTTT. This sequence encodes CASSQATRQPQHF.

V and J are TRBV29-1 and TRBJ2-7; possibly TRBD2 for D (5 bases). CDR3 size: 14 residues. Trimming removed 3 bases from V and 2 bases from J, with 14 bases in between. Germline lookup yields CDR1 SQVTM and CDR2 ANQGSEA. The CDR3 coding sequence is TGCAGCGTTGAGTCCCGGGGTGGGGCCTACGAGCAGTACTTC. Amino acids: CSVESRGGAYEQYF.

V is TRBV9 and J is TRBJ1-1; no clear D gene. CDR3 length equals 13 residues. Germline V lookup: CDR1 SGDLS, CDR2 YYNGEE. V lost 3 bases to trimming and J lost 7 bases, with 13 bases between them. CDR3 loop: CASSDRPVGEAFF. The CDR3 DNA is TGTGCCAGCAGCGACCGACCGGTCGGTGAAGCTTTCTTT.

The chain couples TRBV7-9 to TRBJ2-7; D is unclear. CDR1 is SEHNR, CDR2 FQNEAQ, per germline (reference sequence). There are 16 residues in the CDR3. With 5 bases removed from V and 4 bases from J, the gap between germline ends came to 21 bases. Here the CDR3 DNA reads TGTGCCAGCAGCCCGCAATCCAAAAGACCAGGTTACGAGCAGTACTTC. Its protein is CASSPQSKRPGYEQYF.

J is TRBJ2-1 and V is TRBV30, with 9 bases lining up with TRBD1. This CDR3 has 17 residues. From germline, CDR1 is GTSNPN and CDR2 SVGIG (reference sequence). V lost 0 bases to trimming and J lost 8 bases; unmatched junction nucleotides: 14. The CDR3 loop reads CAWSVGSGTGKMDEQFF. CDR3 DNA: TGTGCCTGGAGTGTAGGTTCCGGGACAGGGAAAATGGATGAGCAGTTCTTC.